Within the sample, the clone carrying this T cell receptor beta chain is medium-sized. Its antigen is unknown. The record originates from a study of T-cell memory formation after mild COVID-19. General study points: CD4+ contracting clones were found mainly in CM and EM, and CD8+ ones in EMRA. Contracting clones from day 15 to 85 had balanced CD4/CD8; later expanders favoured CD4+. Confirmation of SARS-CoV-2 specificity was lacking for second-wave clones peaking day 37.

This CDR3 has 14 residues. Germline V lookup: CDR1 SGHTA, CDR2 FQGNSA. V dropped 5 bases and J dropped 8; count of bases not matched to a gene: 11. Barcoded TCR alpha and TCR beta cDNA libraries with UMIs came from 5'RACE using constant-segment primers. TCRdb fed the 5' RACE reads into MiXCR, producing one record per CDR3 protein. The repertoire holds about 38,000 distinct CDR3 sequences, with approximately 10% as singletons. The source material was PBMCs or a T cell subset sorted from them (not recorded which). The chain is built from TRBV7-2 and TRBJ1-2; 7 bases are shared with TRBD1. The receptor was derived from a man in his late teens or twenties who had mild COVID-19 (a few samples of this study predate the infection). Cell type and time point are not known. The CDR3 DNA is TGTGCCAGCAGCCCCGGGACAGATGGGGGCGGCTACACCTTC. It encodes CASSPGTDGGGYTF.